This T cell receptor beta chain was identified in a study of T cell responses to AZD1222 COVID-19 vaccine. Turning to the study itself: Second doses that came at about 4 or about 12 weeks were put together.

A remark on this clone: Its antigen is undetermined.

Germline CDR1 and CDR2: SEHNR and FQNEAQ (reference sequence). The CDR3 extends over 13 amino acids. The V end was cut by 2 bases, the J end by 6 bases, with 8 bases between. Points from the study as a whole: Receipt of two AZD1222 doses was followed by a rise in Spike-specific TCR breadth and depth. Baseline seropositives among AZD1222 recipients totaled only five or six.

The method was immunoSEQ multiplex PCR; TCRdb's version includes in-frame clones alone and lacks a portion of them. This sample yields about 180,000 clones, of which approximately 86% are seen a single time; 7.5% to 9.5% belongs to the top ten. The sequencing here drew on peripheral blood, taken on day 0 of AZD1222 vaccination. This clonotype was obtained from an adult in good health. The chain links TRBV7-9 to TRBJ2-4, with a tentative D call TRBD2 (7 bases). Here the CDR3 reads CASSLRGGNIQYF. CDR3 coding DNA: TGTGCCAGCAGCTTAAGGGGGGGAAACATTCAGTACTTC. The whole variable domain, remainder taken from reference TRBV7-9 and TRBJ2-4, is DTGVSQNPRHKITKRGQNVTFRCDPISEHNRLYWYRQTLGQGPEFLTYFQNEAQLEKSRLLSDRFSAERPKGSFSTLEIQRTEQGDSAMYLCASSLRGGNIQYFGAGTRLSVL.